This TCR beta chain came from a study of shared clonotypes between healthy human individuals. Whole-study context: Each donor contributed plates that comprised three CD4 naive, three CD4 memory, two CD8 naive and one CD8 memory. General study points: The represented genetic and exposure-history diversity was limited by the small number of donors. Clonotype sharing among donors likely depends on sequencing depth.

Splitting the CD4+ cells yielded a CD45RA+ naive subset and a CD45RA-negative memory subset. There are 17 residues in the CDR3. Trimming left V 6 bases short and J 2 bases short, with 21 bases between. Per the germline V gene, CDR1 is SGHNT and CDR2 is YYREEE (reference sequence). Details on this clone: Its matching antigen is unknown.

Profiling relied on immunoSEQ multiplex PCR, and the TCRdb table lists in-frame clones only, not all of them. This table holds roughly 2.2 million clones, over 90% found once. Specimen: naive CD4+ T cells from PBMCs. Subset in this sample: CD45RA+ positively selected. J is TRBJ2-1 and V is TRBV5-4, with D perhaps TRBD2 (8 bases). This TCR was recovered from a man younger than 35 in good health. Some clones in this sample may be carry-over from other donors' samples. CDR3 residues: CASTPRGLGGPYNEQFF. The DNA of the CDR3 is TGTGCCAGCACCCCGCGGGGACTAGGGGGCCCCTACAATGAGCAGTTCTTC.